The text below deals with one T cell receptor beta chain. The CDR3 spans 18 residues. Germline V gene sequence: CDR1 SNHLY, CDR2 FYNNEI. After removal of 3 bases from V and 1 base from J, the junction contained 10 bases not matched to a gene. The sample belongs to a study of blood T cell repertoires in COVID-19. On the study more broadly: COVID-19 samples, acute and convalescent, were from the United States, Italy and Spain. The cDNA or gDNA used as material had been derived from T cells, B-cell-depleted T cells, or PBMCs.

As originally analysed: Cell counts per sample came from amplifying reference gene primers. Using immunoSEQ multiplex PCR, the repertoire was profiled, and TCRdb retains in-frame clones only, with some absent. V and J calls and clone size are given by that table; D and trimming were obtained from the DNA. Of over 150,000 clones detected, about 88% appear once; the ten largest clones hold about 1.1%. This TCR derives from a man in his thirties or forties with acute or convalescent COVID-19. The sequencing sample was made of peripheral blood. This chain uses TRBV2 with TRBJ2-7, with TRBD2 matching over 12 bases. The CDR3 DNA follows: TGTGCCAGCAGTGAGACACTAGCGGGAGGCCTTCATTCCTACGAGCAGTACTTC. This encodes CASSETLAGGLHSYEQYF.